Each of the 4 T cell receptor beta chains below was sequenced from the same sample in a study of T cell repertoires in cytomegalovirus infection. TCRdb reanalysed the reads using MiXCR and keeps one entry per CDR3 protein. The sample lists more than 650,000 distinct CDR3 sequences, roughly 35% occurring once. Sequencing was performed on PBMCs. Receptors originate from a human donor in good health (CMV status not recorded). Some clones in this sample may be carry-over from other donors' samples.

A note on this clonotype: Since the CDR3 does not end with the conserved phenylalanine or tryptophan, this likely comes from a read error. This sequence joins TRBV7-6 and TRBJ1-1, with a weak D call TRBD1 (5 bases). The CDR3 length is 13 residues. V was trimmed by 0 bases and J by 11 bases, leaving 13 bases between them. CDR1 and CDR2 (germline): SGHVS, FNYEAQ. The CDR3 is CASSLAPGLEAFC. The CDR3 DNA reads as TGTGCCAGCAGCTTAGCTCCGGGACTTGAGGCTTTCTGT.

The genes are TRBV28 and TRBJ1-5; the match to TRBD1 covers 10 bases. V lost 3 bases to trimming and J lost 7 bases; unmatched junction nucleotides: 9. There are 16 residues in the CDR3. Germline CDR1 MDHEN, CDR2 SYDVKM. The CDR3: CASSFGGGQGRQPQHF. The DNA for the CDR3 is TGTGCCAGCAGTTTTGGCGGGGGACAGGGGAGGCAGCCCCAGCATTTT.

This clonotype was seen at least ten times. The genes are TRBV11-3 and TRBJ2-6; no firm D call. Trimming shortened V by 5 bases and J by 4 bases, and 6 bases separated the two germline ends. The CDR3 covers 13 residues. Germline V lookup: CDR1 SGHNT, CDR2 YENEEA. As DNA, the CDR3 is TGTGCCAGCAGCCCCCTAGGGGCCAACGTCCTGACTTTC. Its translation: CASSPLGANVLTF.

CDR3 in DNA: TGTGCCAGCAGCCAAACGACAGGGCCCTACGAGCAGTACTTC. This codes for CASSQTTGPYEQYF. The gene calls are TRBV11-2 and TRBJ2-7, with 7 positions matching TRBD1. The CDR3 has 14 amino acids. CDR1 is SGHAT, CDR2 FQNNGV, per germline. V trimming: 5 bases; J trimming: 2 bases; junction bases outside the gene matches: 6.